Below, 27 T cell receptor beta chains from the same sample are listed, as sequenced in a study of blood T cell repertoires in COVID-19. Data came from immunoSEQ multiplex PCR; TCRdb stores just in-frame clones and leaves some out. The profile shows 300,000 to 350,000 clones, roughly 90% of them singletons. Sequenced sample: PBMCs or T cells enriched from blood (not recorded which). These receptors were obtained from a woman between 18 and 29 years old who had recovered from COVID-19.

The CDR3 reads CASSLGREASYEQYF. The CDR3 DNA is TGTGCCAGCAGCTTAGGACGGGAGGCCTCCTACGAGCAGTACTTC. The V call is TRBV7-6, the J call TRBJ2-7; the match to TRBD2 covers 7 bases. Trimming at V came to 1 base and at J to 0 bases, leaving 3 bases not matched to a gene. Germline CDR1 SGHVS, CDR2 FNYEAQ. The CDR3 extends over 15 amino acids. The complete variable domain, with remaining parts taken from reference TRBV7-6 and TRBJ2-7, reads GAGVSQSPRYKVTKRGQDVALRCDPISGHVSLYWYRQALGQGPEFLTYFNYEAQQDKSGLPNDRFSAERPEGSISTLTIQRTEQRDSAMYRCASSLGREASYEQYFGPGTRLTVT.

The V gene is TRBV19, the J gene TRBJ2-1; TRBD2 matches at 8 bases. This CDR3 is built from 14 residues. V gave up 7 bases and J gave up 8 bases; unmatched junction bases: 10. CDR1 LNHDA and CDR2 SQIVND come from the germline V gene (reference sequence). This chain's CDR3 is CASTHIGGVDEQFF. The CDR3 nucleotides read TGTGCCAGTACCCATATCGGGGGGGTAGATGAGCAGTTCTTC. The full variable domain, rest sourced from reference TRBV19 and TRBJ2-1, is DGGITQSPKYLFRKEGQNVTLSCEQNLNHDAMYWYRQDPGQGLRLIYYSQIVNDFQKGDIAEGYSVSREKKESFPLTVTSAQKNPTAFYLCASTHIGGVDEQFFGPGTRLTVL.

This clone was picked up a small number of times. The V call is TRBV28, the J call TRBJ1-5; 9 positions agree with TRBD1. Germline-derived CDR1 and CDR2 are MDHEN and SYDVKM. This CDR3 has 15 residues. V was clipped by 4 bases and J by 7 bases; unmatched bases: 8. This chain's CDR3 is CASSSAGTGLQPQHF. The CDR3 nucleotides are TGTGCCAGCAGTTCTGCCGGGACAGGGTTACAGCCCCAGCATTTT.

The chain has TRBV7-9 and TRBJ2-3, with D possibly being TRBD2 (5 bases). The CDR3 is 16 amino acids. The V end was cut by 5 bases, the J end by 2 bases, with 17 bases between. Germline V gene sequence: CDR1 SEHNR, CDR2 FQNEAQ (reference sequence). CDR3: CASSSVTGKDTDTQYF. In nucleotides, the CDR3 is TGTGCCAGCAGCAGCGTAACCGGGAAAGACACAGATACGCAGTATTTT. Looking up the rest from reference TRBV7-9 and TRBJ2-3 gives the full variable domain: DTGVSQNPRHKITKRGQNVTFRCDPISEHNRLYWYRQTLGQGPEFLTYFQNEAQLEKSRLLSDRFSAERPKGSFSTLEIQRTEQGDSAMYLCASSSVTGKDTDTQYFGPGTRLTVL.

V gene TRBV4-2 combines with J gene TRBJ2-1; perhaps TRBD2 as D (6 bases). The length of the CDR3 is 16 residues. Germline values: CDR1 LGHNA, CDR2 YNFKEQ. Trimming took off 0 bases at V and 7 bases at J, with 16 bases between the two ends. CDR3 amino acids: CASSQDLLAPLNEQFF. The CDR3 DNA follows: TGTGCCAGCAGCCAAGATTTACTAGCCCCCTTGAATGAGCAGTTCTTC.

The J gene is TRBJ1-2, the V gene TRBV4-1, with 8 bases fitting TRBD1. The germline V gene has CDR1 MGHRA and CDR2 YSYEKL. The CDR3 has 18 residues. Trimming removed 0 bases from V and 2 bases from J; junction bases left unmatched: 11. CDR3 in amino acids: CASSQDPHTDRANYGYTF. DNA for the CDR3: TGCGCCAGCAGCCAAGATCCACATACGGACAGGGCGAACTATGGCTACACCTTC.

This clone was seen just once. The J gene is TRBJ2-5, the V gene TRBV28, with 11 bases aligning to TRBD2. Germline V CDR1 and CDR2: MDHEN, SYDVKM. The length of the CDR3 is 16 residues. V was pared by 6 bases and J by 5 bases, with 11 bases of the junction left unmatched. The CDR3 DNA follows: TGTGCCAGCAGACAAATAGTAGCGGGGGGGCGGGAGACCCAGTACTTC. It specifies CASRQIVAGGRETQYF.

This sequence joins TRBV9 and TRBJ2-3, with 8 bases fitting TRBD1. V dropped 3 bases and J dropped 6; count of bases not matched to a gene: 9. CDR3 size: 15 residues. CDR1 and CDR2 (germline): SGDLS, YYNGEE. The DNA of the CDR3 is TGTGCCAGCAGCGCCCAGACAGGGGCTAGGGATACGCAGTATTTT. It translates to CASSAQTGARDTQYF.

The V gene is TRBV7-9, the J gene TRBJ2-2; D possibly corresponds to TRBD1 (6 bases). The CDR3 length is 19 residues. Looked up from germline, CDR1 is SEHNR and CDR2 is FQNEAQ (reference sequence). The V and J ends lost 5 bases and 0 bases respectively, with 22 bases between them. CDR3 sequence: CASSPATTGQTPNTGELFF. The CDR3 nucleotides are TGTGCCAGCAGCCCCGCCACGACAGGCCAGACTCCGAACACCGGGGAGCTGTTTTTT.

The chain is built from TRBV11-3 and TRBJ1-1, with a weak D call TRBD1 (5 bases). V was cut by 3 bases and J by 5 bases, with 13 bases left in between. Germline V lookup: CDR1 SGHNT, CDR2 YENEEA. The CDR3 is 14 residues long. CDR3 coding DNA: TGTGCCAGCAGCTTCCAGGGCAGGGAAACTGAAGCTTTCTTT. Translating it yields CASSFQGRETEAFF.

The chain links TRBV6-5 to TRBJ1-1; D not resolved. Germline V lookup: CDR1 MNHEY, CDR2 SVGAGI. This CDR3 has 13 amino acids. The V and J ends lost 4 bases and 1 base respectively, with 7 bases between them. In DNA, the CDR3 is TGTGCCAGCAGTTCCCCCGGGAACACTGAAGCTTTCTTT. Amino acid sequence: CASSSPGNTEAFF.

This chain's CDR3 is CASSPDRDRYNEQFF. Here the CDR3 DNA reads TGTGCCAGCAGCCCCGACCGGGACAGATACAATGAGCAGTTCTTC. J is TRBJ2-1 and V is TRBV14; 7 nucleotides align to TRBD1. The germline V gene encodes CDR1 SGHDN and CDR2 FVKESK. The CDR3 is made up of 15 amino acids. V gave up 4 bases and J gave up 4 bases; unmatched junction bases: 7.

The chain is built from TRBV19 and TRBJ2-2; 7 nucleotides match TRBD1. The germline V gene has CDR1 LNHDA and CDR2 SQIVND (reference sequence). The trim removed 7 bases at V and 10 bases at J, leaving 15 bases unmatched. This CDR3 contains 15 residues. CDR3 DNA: TGTGCCAGTACCCCCGGACAGGTTGGTACTGTGGAGCTGTTTTTT. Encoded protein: CASTPGQVGTVELFF.

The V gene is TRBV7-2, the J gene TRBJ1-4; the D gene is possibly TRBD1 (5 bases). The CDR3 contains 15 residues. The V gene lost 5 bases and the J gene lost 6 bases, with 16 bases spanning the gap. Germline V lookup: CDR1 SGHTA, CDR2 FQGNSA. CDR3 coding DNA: TGTGCCAGCAGCCCCGGAGGGACGGGGTATGAAAAACTGTTTTTT. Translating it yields CASSPGGTGYEKLFF.

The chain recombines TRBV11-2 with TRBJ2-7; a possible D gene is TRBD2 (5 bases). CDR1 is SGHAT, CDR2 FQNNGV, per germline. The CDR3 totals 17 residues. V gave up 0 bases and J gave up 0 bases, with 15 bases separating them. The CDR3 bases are TGTGCCAGCAGCTTAGACCGTGGTTGGAGGACCTCCTACGAGCAGTACTTC. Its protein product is CASSLDRGWRTSYEQYF.

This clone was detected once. CDR3 in amino acids: CASRSHYEQYF. CDR3 DNA: TGTGCCAGCAGGTCCCACTACGAGCAGTACTTC. This chain links TRBV28 with TRBJ2-7; D is unclear. This CDR3 is 11 amino acids long. The germline V gene has CDR1 MDHEN and CDR2 SYDVKM. The ends were cut back, 6 bases at V and 3 bases at J, with 6 bases in the middle. Full variable domain (outside the CDR3, taken from reference TRBV28 and TRBJ2-7): DVKVTQSSRYLVKRTGEKVFLECVQDMDHENMFWYRQDPGLGLRLIYFSYDVKMKEKGDIPEGYSVSREKKERFSLILESASTNQTSMYLCASRSHYEQYFGPGTRLTVT.

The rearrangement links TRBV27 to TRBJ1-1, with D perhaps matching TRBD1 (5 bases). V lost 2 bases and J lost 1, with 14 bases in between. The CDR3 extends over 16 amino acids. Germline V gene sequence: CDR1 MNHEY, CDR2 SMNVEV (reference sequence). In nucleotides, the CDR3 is TGTGCCAGCAGTTTACTTCTCCAGGGTCGGAACACTGAAGCTTTCTTT. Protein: CASSLLLQGRNTEAFF.

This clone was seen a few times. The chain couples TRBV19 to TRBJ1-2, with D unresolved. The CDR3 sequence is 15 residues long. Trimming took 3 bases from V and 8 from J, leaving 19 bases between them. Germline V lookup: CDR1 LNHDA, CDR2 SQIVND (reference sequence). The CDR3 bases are TGTGCCAGTAGTATTCCCCACAGACTATATCAAGGCTACACCTTC. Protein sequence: CASSIPHRLYQGYTF.

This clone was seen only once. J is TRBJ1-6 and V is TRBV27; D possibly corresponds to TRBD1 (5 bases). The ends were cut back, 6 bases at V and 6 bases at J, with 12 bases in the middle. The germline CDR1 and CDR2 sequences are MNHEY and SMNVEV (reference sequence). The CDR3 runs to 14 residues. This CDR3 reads CASRTENFNSPLHF. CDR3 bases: TGTGCCAGCAGGACAGAAAATTTTAATTCACCCCTCCACTTT.

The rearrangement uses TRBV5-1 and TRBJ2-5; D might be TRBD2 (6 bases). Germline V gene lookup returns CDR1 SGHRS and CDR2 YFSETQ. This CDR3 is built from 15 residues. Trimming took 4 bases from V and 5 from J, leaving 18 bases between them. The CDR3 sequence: CASSPRTTQGETQYF. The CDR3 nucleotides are TGCGCCAGCAGCCCTAGGACTACCCAGGGTGAGACCCAGTACTTC.

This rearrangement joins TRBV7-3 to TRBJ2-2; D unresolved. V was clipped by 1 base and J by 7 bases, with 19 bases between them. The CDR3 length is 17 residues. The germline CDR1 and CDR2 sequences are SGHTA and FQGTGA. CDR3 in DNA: TGTGCCAGCAGCTTAATAAGCGTTGAATCCTTCGGCGGGGAGCTGTTTTTT. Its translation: CASSLISVESFGGELFF.

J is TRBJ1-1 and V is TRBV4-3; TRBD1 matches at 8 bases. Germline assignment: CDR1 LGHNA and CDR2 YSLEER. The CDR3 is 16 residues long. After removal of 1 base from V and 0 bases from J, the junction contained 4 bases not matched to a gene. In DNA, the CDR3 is TGCGCCAGCAGCCAAGGACAGGGGCAATTGAACACTGAAGCTTTCTTT. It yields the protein CASSQGQGQLNTEAFF.

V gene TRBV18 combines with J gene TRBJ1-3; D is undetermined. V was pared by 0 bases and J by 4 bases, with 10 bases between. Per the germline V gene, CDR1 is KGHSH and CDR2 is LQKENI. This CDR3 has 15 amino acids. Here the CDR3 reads CASSPPSGLGNTIYF. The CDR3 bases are TGTGCCAGCTCACCACCGTCAGGTCTCGGAAACACCATATATTTT.

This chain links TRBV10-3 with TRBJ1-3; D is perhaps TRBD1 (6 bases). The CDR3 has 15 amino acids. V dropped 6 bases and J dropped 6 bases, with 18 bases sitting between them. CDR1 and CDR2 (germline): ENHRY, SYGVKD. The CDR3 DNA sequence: TGTGCCATCAGCCGGAGCCAGGGGTTTGAAAACACCATATATTTT. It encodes CAISRSQGFENTIYF.

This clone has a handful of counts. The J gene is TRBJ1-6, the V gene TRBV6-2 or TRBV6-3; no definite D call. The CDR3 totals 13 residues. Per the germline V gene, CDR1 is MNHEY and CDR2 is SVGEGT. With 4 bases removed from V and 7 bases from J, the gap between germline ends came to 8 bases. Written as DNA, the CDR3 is TGTGCCAGCAGTTCGTCTCGGAATTCACCCCTCCACTTT. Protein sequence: CASSSSRNSPLHF.

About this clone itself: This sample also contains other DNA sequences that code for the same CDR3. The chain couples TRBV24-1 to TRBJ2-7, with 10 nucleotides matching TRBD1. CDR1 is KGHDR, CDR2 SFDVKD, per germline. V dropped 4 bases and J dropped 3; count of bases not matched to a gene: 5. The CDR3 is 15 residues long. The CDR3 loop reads CATSDSGTGDYEQYF. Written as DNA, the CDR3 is TGTGCCACCAGTGACTCCGGGACAGGGGACTACGAGCAGTACTTC.

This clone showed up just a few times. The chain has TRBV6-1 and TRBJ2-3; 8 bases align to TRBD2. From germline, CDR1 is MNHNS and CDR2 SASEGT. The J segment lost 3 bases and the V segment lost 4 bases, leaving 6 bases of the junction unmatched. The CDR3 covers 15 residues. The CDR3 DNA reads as TGTGCCAGCAGTGCAGCGGGAGTAGGTACAGATACGCAGTATTTT. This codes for CASSAAGVGTDTQYF.